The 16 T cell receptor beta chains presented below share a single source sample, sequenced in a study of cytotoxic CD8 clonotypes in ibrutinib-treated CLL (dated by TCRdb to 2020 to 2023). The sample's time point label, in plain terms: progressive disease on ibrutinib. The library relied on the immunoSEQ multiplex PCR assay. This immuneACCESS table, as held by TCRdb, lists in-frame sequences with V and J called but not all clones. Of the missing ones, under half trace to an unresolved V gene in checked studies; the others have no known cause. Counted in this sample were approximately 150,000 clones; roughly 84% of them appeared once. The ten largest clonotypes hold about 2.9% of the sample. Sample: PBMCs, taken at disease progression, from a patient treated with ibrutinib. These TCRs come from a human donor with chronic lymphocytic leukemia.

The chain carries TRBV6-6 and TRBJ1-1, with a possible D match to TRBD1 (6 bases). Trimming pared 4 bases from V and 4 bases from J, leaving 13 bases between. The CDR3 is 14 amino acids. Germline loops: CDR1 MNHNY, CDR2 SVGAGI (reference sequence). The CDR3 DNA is TGTGCCAGCAGTTTGGAGGGGGAGAGCACTGAAGCTTTCTTT. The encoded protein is CASSLEGESTEAFF.

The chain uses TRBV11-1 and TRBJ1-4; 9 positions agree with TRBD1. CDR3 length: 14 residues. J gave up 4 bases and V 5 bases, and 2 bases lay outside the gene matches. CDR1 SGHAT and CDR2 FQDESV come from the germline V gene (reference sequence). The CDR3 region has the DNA TGTGCCAGCAGCGGGACAGGGCTTAATGAAAAACTGTTTTTT. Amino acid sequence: CASSGTGLNEKLFF.

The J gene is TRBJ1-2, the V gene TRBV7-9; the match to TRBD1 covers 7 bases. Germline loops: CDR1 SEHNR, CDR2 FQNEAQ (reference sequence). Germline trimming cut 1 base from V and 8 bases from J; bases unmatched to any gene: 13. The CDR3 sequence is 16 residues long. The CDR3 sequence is CASSLGDKGRGDGYTF. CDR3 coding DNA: TGTGCCAGCAGCTTAGGCGACAAGGGCAGGGGGGACGGCTACACCTTC.

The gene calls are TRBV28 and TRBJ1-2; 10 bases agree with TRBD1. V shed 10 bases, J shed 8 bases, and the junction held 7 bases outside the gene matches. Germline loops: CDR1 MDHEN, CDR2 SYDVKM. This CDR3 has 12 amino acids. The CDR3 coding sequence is TGTGCCACCTACGGACAGGGGGAAGGCTACACCTTC. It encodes CATYGQGEGYTF.

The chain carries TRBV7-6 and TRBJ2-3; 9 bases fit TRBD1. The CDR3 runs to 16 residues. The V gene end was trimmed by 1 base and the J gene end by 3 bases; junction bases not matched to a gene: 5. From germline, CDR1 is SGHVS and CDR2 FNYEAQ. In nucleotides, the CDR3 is TGTGCCAGCAGCTTAGTCTGGGGACAGGGAACAGATACGCAGTATTTT. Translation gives CASSLVWGQGTDTQYF.

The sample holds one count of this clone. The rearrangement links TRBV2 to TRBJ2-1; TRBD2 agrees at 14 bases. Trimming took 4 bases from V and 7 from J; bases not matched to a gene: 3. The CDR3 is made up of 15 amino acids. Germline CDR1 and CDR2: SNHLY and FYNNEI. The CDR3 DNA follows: TGTGCCAGCAGTGGGACTAGCGGGAGGTATAATGAGCAGTTCTTC. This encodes CASSGTSGRYNEQFF.

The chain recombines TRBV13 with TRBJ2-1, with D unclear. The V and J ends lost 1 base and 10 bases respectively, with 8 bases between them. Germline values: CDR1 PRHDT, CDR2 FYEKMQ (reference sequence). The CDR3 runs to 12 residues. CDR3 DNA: TGTGCCAGCAGCTTAGCGGGTTGGGAGCAGTTCTTC. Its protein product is CASSLAGWEQFF.

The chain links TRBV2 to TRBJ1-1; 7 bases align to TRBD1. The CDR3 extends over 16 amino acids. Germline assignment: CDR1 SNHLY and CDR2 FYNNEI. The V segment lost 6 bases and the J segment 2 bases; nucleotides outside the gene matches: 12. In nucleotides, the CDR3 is TGTGCCAGCAGCAATTTTCTGGGACAGACAAACACTGAAGCTTTCTTT. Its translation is CASSNFLGQTNTEAFF.

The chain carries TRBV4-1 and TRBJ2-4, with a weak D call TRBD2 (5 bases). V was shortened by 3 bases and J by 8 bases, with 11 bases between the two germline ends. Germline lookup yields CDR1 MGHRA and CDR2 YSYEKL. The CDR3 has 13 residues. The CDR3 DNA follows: TGCGCCAGCAGCCATCCCAACGGGGACATTCAGTACTTC. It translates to CASSHPNGDIQYF.

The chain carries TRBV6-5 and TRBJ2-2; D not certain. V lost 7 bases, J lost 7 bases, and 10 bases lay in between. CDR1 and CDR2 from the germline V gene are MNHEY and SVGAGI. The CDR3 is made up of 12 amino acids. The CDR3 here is CASTEVGGELFF. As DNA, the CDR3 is TGTGCCAGCACAGAAGTTGGCGGGGAGCTGTTTTTT.

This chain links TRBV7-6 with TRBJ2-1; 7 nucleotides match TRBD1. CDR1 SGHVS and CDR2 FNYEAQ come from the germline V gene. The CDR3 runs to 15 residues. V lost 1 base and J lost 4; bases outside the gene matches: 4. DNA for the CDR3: TGTGCCAGCAGCTTAGGGGAGACAGGGTACAATGAGCAGTTCTTC. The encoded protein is CASSLGETGYNEQFF.

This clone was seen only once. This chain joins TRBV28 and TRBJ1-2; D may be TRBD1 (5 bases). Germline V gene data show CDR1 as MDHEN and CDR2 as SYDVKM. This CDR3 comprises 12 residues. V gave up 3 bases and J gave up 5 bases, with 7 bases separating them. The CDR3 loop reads CASSLTEYGYTF. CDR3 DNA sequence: TGTGCCAGCAGTTTGACAGAATATGGCTACACCTTC.

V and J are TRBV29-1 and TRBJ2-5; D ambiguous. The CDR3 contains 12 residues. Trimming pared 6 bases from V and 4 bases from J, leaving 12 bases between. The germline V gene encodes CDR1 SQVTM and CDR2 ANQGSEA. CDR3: CSVSHRRETQYF. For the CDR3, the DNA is TGCAGCGTATCACATCGGCGAGAGACCCAGTACTTC.

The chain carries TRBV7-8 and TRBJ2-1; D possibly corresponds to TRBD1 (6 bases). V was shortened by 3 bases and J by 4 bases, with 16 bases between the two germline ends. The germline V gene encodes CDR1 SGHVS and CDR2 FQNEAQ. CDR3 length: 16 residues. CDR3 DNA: TGTGCCAGCAGCTTGGGTCAGGGGCGCAGGTACAATGAGCAGTTCTTC. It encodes CASSLGQGRRYNEQFF.

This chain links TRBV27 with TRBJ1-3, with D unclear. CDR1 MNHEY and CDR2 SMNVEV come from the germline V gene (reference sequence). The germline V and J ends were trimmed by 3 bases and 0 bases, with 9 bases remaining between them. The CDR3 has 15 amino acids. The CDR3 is CASSLGAGSGNTIYF. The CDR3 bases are TGTGCCAGCAGTTTGGGCGCAGGCTCTGGAAACACCATATATTTT.

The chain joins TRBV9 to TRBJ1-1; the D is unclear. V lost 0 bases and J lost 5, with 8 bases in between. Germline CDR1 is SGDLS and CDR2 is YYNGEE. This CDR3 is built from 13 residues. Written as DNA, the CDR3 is TGTGCCAGCAGCGTAGAAGGGCTTACTGAAGCTTTCTTT. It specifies CASSVEGLTEAFF.